The next 6 T cell receptor beta chains were all read from a single sample in a study of blood T cell repertoires in COVID-19. The method was immunoSEQ multiplex PCR; TCRdb's version includes in-frame clones alone and lacks a portion of them. The sample lists hundreds of thousands of clones; around nine tenths were seen once. Sequenced material: peripheral blood. The receptors were sampled from a woman aged 70-85 years with COVID-19, enrolled during active disease.

This rearrangement joins TRBV5-6 to TRBJ1-2, with 11 bases that match TRBD1. After removal of 4 bases from V and 6 bases from J, the junction contained 2 bases not matched to a gene. The CDR3 length is 13 residues. Germline lookup yields CDR1 SGHDT and CDR2 YYEEEE. The CDR3 loop reads CASSRTGGDGYTF. CDR3 nucleotides: TGTGCCAGCAGCCGGACAGGGGGCGATGGCTACACCTTC.

The chain employs TRBV30 and TRBJ2-7, with 9 bases that match TRBD1. The trim removed 2 bases at V and 6 bases at J, leaving 5 bases unmatched. The CDR3 has 13 amino acids. Germline V gene lookup returns CDR1 GTSNPN and CDR2 SVGIG (reference sequence). CDR3 DNA sequence: TGTGCCTGGAGTTTGACAGGGGGTCTCGAGCAGTACTTC. It specifies CAWSLTGGLEQYF. The full variable domain, with the rest looked up from reference TRBV30 and TRBJ2-7, is SQTIHQWPATLVQPVGSPLSLECTVEGTSNPNLYWYRQAAGRGLQLLFYSVGIGQISSEVPQNLSASRPQDRQFILSSKKLLLSDSGFYLCAWSLTGGLEQYFGPGTRLTVT.

This chain connects TRBV24-1 to TRBJ2-1, with TRBD1 identical over 10 bases. The CDR3 has 16 residues. J gave up 6 bases and V 3 bases, and 7 bases lay outside the gene matches. Germline CDR1 reads KGHDR; CDR2 reads SFDVKD. CDR3 nucleotide sequence: TGTGCCACCAGTGATGCCGGGACAGGGGACGGCAATGAGCAGTTCTTC. Its translation is CATSDAGTGDGNEQFF.

The chain links TRBV9 to TRBJ2-5; 13 bases align to TRBD2. CDR1 SGDLS and CDR2 YYNGEE come from the germline V gene. The CDR3 sequence is 16 residues long. After removal of 4 bases from V and 7 bases from J, the junction contained 10 bases not matched to a gene. CDR3 DNA: TGTGCCAGCAGCTCTCGGACTAGCGGGAGAAGCGGGACCCAGTACTTC. It is translated as CASSSRTSGRSGTQYF.

This chain uses TRBV27 with TRBJ2-3, with 12 positions matching TRBD2. The CDR3 totals 18 residues. After removal of 5 bases from V and 0 bases from J, the junction contained 9 bases not matched to a gene. In germline, CDR1 is MNHEY, CDR2 SMNVEV (reference sequence). This CDR3 reads CASSPRTSGTYSTDTQYF. The CDR3 bases are TGTGCCAGCAGTCCCCGGACTAGCGGGACTTATAGCACAGATACGCAGTATTTT.

The chain employs TRBV2 and TRBJ2-1, with D perhaps matching TRBD1 (5 bases). Trimming removed 0 bases from V and 6 bases from J, with 12 bases in between. The CDR3 loop spans 15 amino acids. The V gene's germline CDR1 is SNHLY and CDR2 FYNNEI. The CDR3 DNA reads as TGTGCCAGCAGTGAAGCGGGGCTAGGCCTCAATGAGCAGTTCTTC. It is translated as CASSEAGLGLNEQFF.